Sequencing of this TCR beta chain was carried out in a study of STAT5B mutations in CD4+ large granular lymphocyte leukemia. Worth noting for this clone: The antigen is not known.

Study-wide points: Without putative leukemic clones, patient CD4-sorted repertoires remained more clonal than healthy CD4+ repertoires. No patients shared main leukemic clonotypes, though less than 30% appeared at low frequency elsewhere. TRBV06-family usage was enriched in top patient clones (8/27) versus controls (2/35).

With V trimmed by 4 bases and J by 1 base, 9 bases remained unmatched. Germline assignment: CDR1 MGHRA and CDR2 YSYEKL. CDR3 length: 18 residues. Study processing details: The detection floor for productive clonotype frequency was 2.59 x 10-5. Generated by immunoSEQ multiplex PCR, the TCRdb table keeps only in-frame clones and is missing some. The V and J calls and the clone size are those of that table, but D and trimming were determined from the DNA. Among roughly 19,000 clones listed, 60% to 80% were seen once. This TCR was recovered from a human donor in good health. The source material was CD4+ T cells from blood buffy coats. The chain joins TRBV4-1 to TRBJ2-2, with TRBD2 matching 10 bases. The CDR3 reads CASSLKPVAGGNTGELFF. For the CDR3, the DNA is TGCGCCAGCAGCCTCAAACCAGTAGCGGGGGGGAACACCGGGGAGCTGTTTTTT.